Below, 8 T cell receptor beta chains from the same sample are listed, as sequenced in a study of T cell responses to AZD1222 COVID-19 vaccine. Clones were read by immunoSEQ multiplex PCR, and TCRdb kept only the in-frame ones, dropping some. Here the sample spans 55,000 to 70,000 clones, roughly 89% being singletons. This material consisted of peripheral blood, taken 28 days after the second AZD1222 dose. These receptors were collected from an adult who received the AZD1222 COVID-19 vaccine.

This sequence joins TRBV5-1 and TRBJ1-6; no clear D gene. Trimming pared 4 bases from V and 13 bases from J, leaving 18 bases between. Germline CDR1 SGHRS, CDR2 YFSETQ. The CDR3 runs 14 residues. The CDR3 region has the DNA TGCGCCAGCAGCCCGAGCCAGCCCGAATCGCCCCTCCACTTT. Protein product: CASSPSQPESPLHF.

The CDR3 nucleotides are TGTGCCAGCAGCTTAGACTGGGGCCCGGAGACCCAGTACTTC. This gives the protein CASSLDWGPETQYF. The chain carries TRBV11-2 and TRBJ2-5; tentatively, D is TRBD1 (5 bases). Trimming shortened V by 0 bases and J by 5 bases, and 10 bases separated the two germline ends. The CDR3 is 14 amino acids. Per germline, CDR1 SGHAT and CDR2 FQNNGV.

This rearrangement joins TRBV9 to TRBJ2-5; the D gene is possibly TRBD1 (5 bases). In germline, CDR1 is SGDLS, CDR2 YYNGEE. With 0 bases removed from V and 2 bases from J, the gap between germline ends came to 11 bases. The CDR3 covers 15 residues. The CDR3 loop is CASSVANRNQETQYF. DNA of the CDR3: TGTGCCAGCAGCGTAGCGAACAGGAATCAAGAGACCCAGTACTTC.

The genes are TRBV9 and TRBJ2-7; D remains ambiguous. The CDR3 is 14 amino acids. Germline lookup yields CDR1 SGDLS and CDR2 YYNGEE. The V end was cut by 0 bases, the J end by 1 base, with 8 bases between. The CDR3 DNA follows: TGTGCCAGCAGCGTAGGTCTCTATTCCTACGAGCAGTACTTC. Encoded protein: CASSVGLYSYEQYF.

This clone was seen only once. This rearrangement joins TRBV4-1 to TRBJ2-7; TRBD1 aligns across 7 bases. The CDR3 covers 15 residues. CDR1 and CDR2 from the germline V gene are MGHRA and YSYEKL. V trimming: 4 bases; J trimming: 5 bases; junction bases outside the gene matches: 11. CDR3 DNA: TGCGCCAGCAGCCCTCGGCCGGGACAGATAAACGAGCAGTACTTC. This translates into CASSPRPGQINEQYF.

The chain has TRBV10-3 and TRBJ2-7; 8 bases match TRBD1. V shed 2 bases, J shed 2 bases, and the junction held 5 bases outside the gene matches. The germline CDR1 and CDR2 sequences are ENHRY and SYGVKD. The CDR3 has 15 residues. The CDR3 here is CAISEGQGSTYEQYF. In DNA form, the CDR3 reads TGTGCCATCAGTGAGGGACAGGGTTCCACCTACGAGCAGTACTTC.

CDR3 sequence: CASSSPRGDTGTEAFF. The CDR3 DNA sequence: TGTGCCAGCAGTTCCCCTAGAGGAGATACTGGCACTGAAGCTTTCTTT. The chain joins TRBV28 to TRBJ1-1; unclear D gene. Trimming shortened V by 4 bases and J by 4 bases, and 19 bases separated the two germline ends. Germline V CDR1 and CDR2: MDHEN, SYDVKM. This CDR3 has 16 residues.

The CDR3 region is CASSQDLSGADSPLHF. In DNA, the CDR3 is TGTGCCAGCAGCCAAGATCTTAGTGGGGCGGATTCACCCCTCCACTTT. This chain joins TRBV3-1 (or the pseudogene TRBV3-2) and TRBJ1-6; D is perhaps TRBD1 (5 bases). Germline assignment: CDR1 LGHDT and CDR2 YNNKEL (reference sequence). The V gene lost 0 bases and the J gene lost 8 bases, with 14 bases spanning the gap. The CDR3 has 16 amino acids.